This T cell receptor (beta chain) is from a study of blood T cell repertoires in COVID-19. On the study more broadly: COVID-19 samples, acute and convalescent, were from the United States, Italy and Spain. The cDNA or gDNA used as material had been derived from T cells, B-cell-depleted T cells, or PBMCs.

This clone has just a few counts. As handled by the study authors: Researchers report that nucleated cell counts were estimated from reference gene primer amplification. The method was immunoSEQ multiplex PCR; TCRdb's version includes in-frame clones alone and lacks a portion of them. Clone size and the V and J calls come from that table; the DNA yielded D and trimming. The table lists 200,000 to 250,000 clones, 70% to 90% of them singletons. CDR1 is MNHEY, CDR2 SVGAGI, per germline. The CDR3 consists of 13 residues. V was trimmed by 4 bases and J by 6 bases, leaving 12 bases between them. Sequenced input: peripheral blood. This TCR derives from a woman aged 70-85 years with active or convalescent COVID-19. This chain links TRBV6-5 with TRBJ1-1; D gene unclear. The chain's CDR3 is CASSWERRAEAFF. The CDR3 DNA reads TGTGCCAGCAGTTGGGAGCGGAGGGCTGAAGCTTTCTTT.